Following are 4 T cell receptor beta chains from one sample sequenced in a study of cytomegalovirus exposure and HLA in healthy donors. It was with 60 Vbeta and 13 Jbeta primers that the PCR ran. Clones were read by immunoSEQ multiplex PCR, and TCRdb kept only the in-frame ones, dropping some. The sample totals approximately 190,000 clones. The sequencing input was PBMCs. These receptors came from a young man in good health and CMV-seronegative.

The rearrangement joins TRBV27 to TRBJ2-7; the match to TRBD2 covers 10 bases. The CDR3 has 14 amino acids. Germline V gene data show CDR1 as MNHEY and CDR2 as SMNVEV (reference sequence). The V and J ends lost 8 bases and 7 bases, in that order; junction bases with no gene match: 11. CDR3 sequence reads: CASGRTSGVREQYF. The CDR3 DNA is TGTGCCAGCGGTCGGACTAGCGGTGTCAGGGAGCAGTACTTC.

The CDR3, as DNA: TGTGCCACTCGGGGACTACCCCTTGAAGAGACCCAGTACTTC. The encoded protein is CATRGLPLEETQYF. The gene calls are TRBV15 and TRBJ2-5; TRBD2 matches at 7 bases. The CDR3 has 14 amino acids. Looked up from germline, CDR1 is LNHNV and CDR2 is YYDKDF (reference sequence). The J segment lost 3 bases and the V segment lost 9 bases, leaving 10 bases of the junction unmatched.

V and J are TRBV20-1 and TRBJ2-5, with D unclear. V lost 6 bases and J lost 4, with 9 bases in between. CDR1 is DFQATT and CDR2 is SNEGSKA in the germline V gene (reference sequence). The CDR3 is made up of 11 amino acids. The CDR3 is CSAPARETQYF. The CDR3 nucleotides are TGCAGTGCGCCAGCGAGAGAGACCCAGTACTTC.

This chain joins TRBV6-5 and TRBJ1-1, with 9 bases matching TRBD1. Germline V lookup: CDR1 MNHEY, CDR2 SVGAGI. The CDR3 runs to 13 residues. The junction had 8 bases not matched to a gene; V was cut back by 11 bases and J by 4 bases. This chain's CDR3 is CALQGAIRTEAFF. In DNA, the CDR3 is TGTGCCTTACAGGGGGCGATTCGCACTGAAGCTTTCTTT.